Detailed here is one T cell receptor beta chain. This sample is drawn from a study of shared clonotypes between healthy human individuals. Per the authors' pipeline: Owing to the provision of junction-only sequences devoid of quality scores by immunoSEQ, filtering differed. Produced via immunoSEQ multiplex PCR; TCRdb's table is partial and in-frame only. D and trimming were read from the DNA, whereas the V and J calls and clone size are those reported in that table. The table has roughly 890,000 clones, around 93% seen once. Germline V gene sequence: CDR1 MNHEY, CDR2 SVGAGI. The CDR3 has 15 residues. V was trimmed by 0 bases and J by 0 bases, leaving 9 bases between them. Only CD45RO-negative cells positively selected for CCR7 counted as naive CD8 cells, so terminally differentiated effector memory CD45RA+ cells were excluded.

The sequencing input was naive CD8+ T cells sorted from blood. The receptor was isolated from a man aged 25-45 years in good health. V is TRBV6-5 and J is TRBJ2-7; TRBD2 might be the D (6 bases). CDR3 bases: TGTGCCAGCAGTTACTCTAGCGGACCCTCCTACGAGCAGTACTTC. It is translated as CASSYSSGPSYEQYF.